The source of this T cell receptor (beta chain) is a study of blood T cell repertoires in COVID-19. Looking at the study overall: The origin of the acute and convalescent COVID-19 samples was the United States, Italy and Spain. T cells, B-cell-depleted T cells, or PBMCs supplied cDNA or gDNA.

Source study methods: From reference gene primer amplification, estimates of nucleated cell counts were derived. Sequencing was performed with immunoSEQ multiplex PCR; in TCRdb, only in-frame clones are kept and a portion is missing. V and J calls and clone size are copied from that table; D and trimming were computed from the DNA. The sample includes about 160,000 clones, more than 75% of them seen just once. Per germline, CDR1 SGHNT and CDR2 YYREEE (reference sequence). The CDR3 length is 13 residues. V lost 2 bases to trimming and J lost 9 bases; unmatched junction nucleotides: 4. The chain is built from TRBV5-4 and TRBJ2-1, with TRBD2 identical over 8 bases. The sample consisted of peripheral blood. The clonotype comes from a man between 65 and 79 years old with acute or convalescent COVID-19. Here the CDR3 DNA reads TGTGCCAGCAGCTTACGACTAGCGACTGAGCAGTTCTTC. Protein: CASSLRLATEQFF.